This T cell receptor beta chain was obtained from a study of CD8 T cells in Susac syndrome. CDR1 and CDR2 from the germline V gene are SQVTM and ANQGSEA. This CDR3 is 10 amino acids long. With 4 bases removed from V and 8 bases from J, the gap between germline ends came to 8 bases. The authors carried out high-throughput sequencing of TCR beta. They applied it to CD8+ and CD4+ T cells obtained from blood. Both CD4+ and CD8+ T cells were negatively isolated, and TEMRA cells underwent FACS enrichment. After extraction with the RNeasy kit, about 0.5 to 1 ug of the RNA was reverse transcribed using random hexamers. The immunoSEQ assay covered 54 Vbeta and 13 Jbeta segments for CDR3. A single record per CDR3 protein comes from TCRdb applying MiXCR to the immunoSEQ multiplex PCR reads. Among around 120,000 distinct CDR3 sequences, around 94% were seen once, and the ten largest hold less than 0.15%. Of note for this clonotype: The antigen remains unidentified.

General study points: A relatively small number of individuals underwent TCR sequencing and HLA analysis.

The rearrangement uses TRBV29-1 and TRBJ1-2; maybe TRBD1 (5 bases). The sample comprised CD4+ T cells from PBMCs. The clonotype was recovered from a human donor with multiple sclerosis. The DNA of the CDR3 is TGCAGCGTTGGCCAGGGCGGCTACACCTTC. This encodes CSVGQGGYTF.